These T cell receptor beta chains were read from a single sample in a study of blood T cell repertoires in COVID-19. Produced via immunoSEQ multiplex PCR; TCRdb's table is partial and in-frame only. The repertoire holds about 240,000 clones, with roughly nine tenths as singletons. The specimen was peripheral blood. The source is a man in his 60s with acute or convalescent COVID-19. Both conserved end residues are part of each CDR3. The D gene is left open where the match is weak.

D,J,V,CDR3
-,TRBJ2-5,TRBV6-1,CASSENGAAIQETQYF
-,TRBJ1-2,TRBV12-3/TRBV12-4,CASSFSQVEGYTF
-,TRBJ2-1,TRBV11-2,CASSLRGYRDGSSYNEQFF
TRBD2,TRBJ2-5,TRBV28,CASSLWGSGGETQYF
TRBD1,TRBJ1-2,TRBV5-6,CASSRGQVRGYTF
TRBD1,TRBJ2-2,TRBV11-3,CASSLARGPTGELFF
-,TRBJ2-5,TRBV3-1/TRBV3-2,CASSHWGGQGGETQYF
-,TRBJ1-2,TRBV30,CAWSVSPGAQTNYGYTF
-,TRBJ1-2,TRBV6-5,CASSITGYGYTF
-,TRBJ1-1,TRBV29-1,CSAGGGRNTEAFF
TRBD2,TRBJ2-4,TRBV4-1,CASSQTPQGTSGSGNIQYF
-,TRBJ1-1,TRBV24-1,CATSESLGSEAFF
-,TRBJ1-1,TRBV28,CASSLSRGRGMAFF
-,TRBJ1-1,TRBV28,CASSLRRLNTEAFF
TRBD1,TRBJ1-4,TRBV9,CASSVGETGMENEKLFF
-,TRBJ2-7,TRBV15,CATSRDGAQAEQYF
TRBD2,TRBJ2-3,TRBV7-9,CASSWGLGFSDTQYF
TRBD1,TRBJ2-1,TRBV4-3,CASSQVRTGGGNEQFF
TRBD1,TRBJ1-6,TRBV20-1,CSARRDRVHF
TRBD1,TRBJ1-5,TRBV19,CASSPGQGVSLRVGNQPQHF